The sequence of this T cell receptor (beta chain) was determined in a study of control samples from healthy donors and cancer patients (dated by TCRdb to the early 2020s). About this clone: This receptor's antigen is unknown. It has no much larger one-base neighbor in the sample; base qualities were not kept. Other DNA sequences within the sample encode an identical CDR3.

Trimming removed 3 bases from V and 1 base from J, leaving 6 bases between the germline ends. The germline V gene yields KGHSH for CDR1 and LQKENI for CDR2. Including cysteine and phenylalanine, the CDR3 has 13 amino acids. Just CDR3 DNA is preserved here, 39 bases in frame from base 1. The protocol used for the library was the immunoSEQ multiplex PCR assay. TCRdb obtained this table from immuneACCESS and retained in-frame rearrangements with V and J assigned. These tables miss some clones; where compared with another copy, unresolved V genes account for less than half of the shortfall, and the remainder is unexplained. This sample is represented by 100,000 or so clones; 82% of them were singletons. Around 10% of the sample comes from the top ten.

Recombination joined TRBV18 with TRBJ1-1; TRBD1 might be the D gene, on 5 matching bases. The sample comprised blood. The sequence came from a woman aged 60 to 75 in good health. In nucleotides, the sequence is TGTGCCAGCTCACCGACAGAGAACACTGAAGCTTTCTTT. This codes for CASSPTENTEAFF.